The 32 T cell receptor beta chains below all came from one sample that was sequenced in a study of blood T cell repertoires in COVID-19 (dated by TCRdb to 2020 to 2021). Libraries were made using the immunoSEQ multiplex PCR assay. The source is immuneACCESS, and TCRdb retained only in-frame sequences with V and J called. Part of the clones is not carried over; for the studies checked, unresolved V genes explain less than half of this, and the remainder is unexplained. The sample table contains 200,000 to 250,000 clones; only one count was recorded for around 83% of them. Roughly 10% of the sample is in the top ten clones. The sequenced sample consisted of peripheral blood. The source of these receptors is a woman in her 50s with COVID-19, enrolled during active disease.

The chain recombines TRBV3-1 (or the pseudogene TRBV3-2) with TRBJ1-5; 9 bases line up with TRBD1. The J segment lost 1 base and the V segment lost 3 bases, leaving 7 bases of the junction unmatched. CDR3 length equals 17 residues. CDR1 and CDR2 from the germline V gene are LGHDT and YNNKEL (reference sequence). CDR3: CASSHSGQGMSNQPQHF. Written as DNA, the CDR3 is TGTGCCAGCAGCCACTCCGGACAGGGGATGAGCAATCAGCCCCAGCATTTT.

The rearrangement links TRBV7-2 to TRBJ1-3; TRBD1 is a possible D gene (6 bases). The CDR3 totals 15 residues. V was shortened by 5 bases and J by 0 bases, with 11 bases between the two germline ends. The germline CDR1 and CDR2 sequences are SGHTA and FQGNSA. CDR3 sequence (DNA): TGTGCCAGCAGCCTACGACAGGTCTCTGGAAACACCATATATTTT. Its protein is CASSLRQVSGNTIYF.

This sequence joins TRBV28 and TRBJ2-5, with 9 bases matching TRBD1. Germline lookup yields CDR1 MDHEN and CDR2 SYDVKM. The CDR3 has 14 amino acids. The V and J ends lost 5 bases and 5 bases, in that order; junction bases with no gene match: 6. The CDR3 bases are TGTGCCAGCAGTCCCCGGGGACAGGGTGAGACCCAGTACTTC. Translating it yields CASSPRGQGETQYF. Based on the CDR3 plus reference TRBV28 and TRBJ2-5, the full variable domain is DVKVTQSSRYLVKRTGEKVFLECVQDMDHENMFWYRQDPGLGLRLIYFSYDVKMKEKGDIPEGYSVSREKKERFSLILESASTNQTSMYLCASSPRGQGETQYFGPGTRLLVL.

This chain joins TRBV19 and TRBJ1-1; D may be TRBD1 (5 bases). The CDR3 runs 14 residues. Germline V lookup: CDR1 LNHDA, CDR2 SQIVND (reference sequence). The V and J ends lost 5 bases and 4 bases respectively, with 14 bases between them. The CDR3 DNA reads as TGTGCCAGTAGTTTCGAGGGCGGGGGCACTGAAGCTTTCTTT. Translation gives CASSFEGGGTEAFF.

This chain connects TRBV12-3 or TRBV12-4 to TRBJ1-5; 7 nucleotides align to TRBD1. V lost 6 bases to trimming and J lost 7 bases; unmatched junction nucleotides: 6. This CDR3 spans 13 amino acids. The CDR3 coding sequence is TGTGCCAGCAGCCCCGACAGGGTGCAGCCCCAGCATTTT. Amino acids: CASSPDRVQPQHF.

V is TRBV29-1 and J is TRBJ2-3; perhaps TRBD1 as D (5 bases). V was clipped by 1 base and J by 5 bases, with 19 bases between them. Germline assignment: CDR1 SQVTM and CDR2 ANQGSEA. The CDR3 loop spans 16 amino acids. CDR3 coding DNA: TGCAGCGTTGAAGGTATTGCGGCAGGGTTGGTAGATACGCAGTATTTT. It codes for CSVEGIAAGLVDTQYF.

The genes are TRBV7-6 and TRBJ2-1; TRBD2 aligns across 7 bases. The CDR3 has 15 residues. Germline V gives CDR1 SGHVS, CDR2 FNYEAQ. J was trimmed by 10 bases and V by 5 bases; bases with no gene match: 14. CDR3 DNA: TGTGCCAGCAGCCCTTTGGAAGGATTGGGGGGGGAGCAGTTCTTC. It is translated as CASSPLEGLGGEQFF.

The V gene is TRBV7-9, the J gene TRBJ1-6; 8 nucleotides line up with TRBD1. J was trimmed by 6 bases and V by 4 bases; bases with no gene match: 5. The CDR3 contains 15 residues. In germline, CDR1 is SEHNR, CDR2 FQNEAQ (reference sequence). The CDR3 loop reads CASSSSTGANSPLHF. For the CDR3, the DNA is TGTGCCAGCAGCTCCTCGACAGGGGCTAATTCACCCCTCCACTTT.

This chain joins TRBV14 and TRBJ2-1; TRBD1 agrees at 9 bases. This CDR3 region has 15 residues. The ends lost 6 bases at V and 4 bases at J; junction bases unmatched: 7. From germline, CDR1 is SGHDN and CDR2 FVKESK. The CDR3 DNA is TGTGCCAGCAGTTTACAGGGGGCGCAATACAATGAGCAGTTCTTC. Encoded protein: CASSLQGAQYNEQFF.

This sequence joins TRBV5-1 and TRBJ2-7, with 11 bases identical to TRBD1. V shed 0 bases and J 3 bases; nucleotides not matched to a gene: 2. The CDR3 is made up of 15 amino acids. Germline-derived CDR1 and CDR2 are SGHRS and YFSETQ. The DNA for the CDR3 is TGCGCCAGCAGCTTGGCTGGGACAGGGGGCTACGAGCAGTACTTC. It is translated as CASSLAGTGGYEQYF.

CDR3 nucleotide sequence: TGTGCCAGCAGCCTCCCGGGACTACCAAGGTACAATGAGCAGTTCTTC. It codes for CASSLPGLPRYNEQFF. The V gene is TRBV5-8, the J gene TRBJ2-1; 7 bases agree with TRBD2. Germline assignment: CDR1 SGHTS and CDR2 YDEGEE. Trimming cost V 4 bases and J 4 bases; bases outside gene matches: 11. The CDR3 runs to 16 residues.

The rearrangement joins TRBV10-3 to TRBJ2-3; 9 bases fit TRBD1. The CDR3 is made up of 15 amino acids. The ends lost 10 bases at V and 0 bases at J; junction bases unmatched: 8. The germline gives CDR1 ENHRY, CDR2 SYGVKD. The CDR3 loop is CATGQGTSSTDTQYF. CDR3 nucleotides: TGTGCCACCGGACAGGGGACTTCTAGCACAGATACGCAGTATTTT.

The J gene is TRBJ2-5, the V gene TRBV5-4; D perhaps matches TRBD2 (6 bases). V gave up 3 bases and J gave up 3 bases, with 9 bases separating them. Germline CDR1 is SGHNT and CDR2 is YYREEE (reference sequence). The CDR3 totals 13 residues. The CDR3 nucleotides read TGTGCCAGCAGCTGGCCGGGGGAAGAGACCCAGTACTTC. It is translated as CASSWPGEETQYF.

The rearrangement uses TRBV7-3 and TRBJ1-1; D is unresolved. Trimming took 5 bases from V and 1 from J, leaving 8 bases between them. The CDR3 runs to 13 residues. Germline V gene data show CDR1 as SGHTA and CDR2 as FQGTGA. The CDR3 nucleotides are TGTGCCAGCAGCGCCTTACAGAACACTGAAGCTTTCTTT. Translation: CASSALQNTEAFF.

The gene calls are TRBV7-9 and TRBJ1-2, with TRBD1 matching 7 bases. V was pared by 5 bases and J by 3 bases, with 3 bases of the junction left unmatched. Germline V lookup: CDR1 SEHNR, CDR2 FQNEAQ (reference sequence). The CDR3 consists of 13 residues. The CDR3: CASSRDRDYGYTF. The CDR3 nucleotides are TGTGCCAGCAGCAGGGACAGAGACTATGGCTACACCTTC.

The V gene is TRBV4-3, the J gene TRBJ2-1; TRBD1 agrees at 7 bases. Germline loops: CDR1 LGHNA, CDR2 YSLEER. The CDR3 totals 15 residues. V dropped 3 bases and J dropped 8; count of bases not matched to a gene: 10. The chain's CDR3 is CASSHGSYRGYEQFF. Written as DNA, the CDR3 is TGCGCCAGCAGCCACGGCTCATACAGGGGATATGAGCAGTTCTTC.

This rearrangement joins TRBV19 to TRBJ2-7; D is possibly TRBD2 (6 bases). Trimming left V 3 bases short and J 1 base short, with 7 bases between. CDR1 LNHDA and CDR2 SQIVND come from the germline V gene (reference sequence). This CDR3 has 13 amino acids. CDR3 region: CASSMAGSYEQYV. The DNA for the CDR3 is TGTGCCAGTAGTATGGCGGGATCCTACGAGCAGTACGTC.

CDR3 amino acids: CASSQGEMVLEKLFF. The CDR3 DNA reads TGCGCCAGCAGCCAAGGGGAGATGGTATTGGAAAAACTGTTTTTT. The chain joins TRBV4-1 to TRBJ1-4; D uncertain. The V and J ends lost 1 base and 8 bases respectively, with 14 bases between them. Germline assignment: CDR1 MGHRA and CDR2 YSYEKL. The CDR3 contains 15 residues.

The J gene is TRBJ1-2, the V gene TRBV2; D possibly corresponds to TRBD1 (5 bases). From germline, CDR1 is SNHLY and CDR2 FYNNEI. V gave up 6 bases and J gave up 4 bases, with 12 bases separating them. This CDR3 spans 13 amino acids. CDR3 amino acids: CASRPEGSYGYTF. As DNA, the CDR3 is TGTGCCAGCAGACCGGAGGGGAGCTATGGCTACACCTTC.

The genes are TRBV19 and TRBJ1-3, with 8 bases fitting TRBD1. The germline V gene has CDR1 LNHDA and CDR2 SQIVND (reference sequence). The CDR3 covers 14 residues. The J segment lost 2 bases and the V segment lost 3 bases, leaving 0 bases of the junction unmatched. CDR3 coding DNA: TGTGCCAGTAGTATGACAGGGGCTGGAAACACCATATATTTT. As protein: CASSMTGAGNTIYF.

J is TRBJ1-3 and V is TRBV7-2; TRBD1 is a possible D gene (5 bases). Trimming pared 5 bases from V and 0 bases from J, leaving 11 bases between. The CDR3 extends over 15 amino acids. The germline gives CDR1 SGHTA, CDR2 FQGNSA. The CDR3 DNA reads as TGTGCCAGCAGCCTACCTGGGGCCTCTGGAAACACCATATATTTT. This sequence encodes CASSLPGASGNTIYF.

The rearrangement joins TRBV11-3 to TRBJ2-2; no clear D. Germline V CDR1 and CDR2: SGHNT, YENEEA. With 1 base removed from V and 6 bases from J, the gap between germline ends came to 9 bases. There are 14 residues in the CDR3. CDR3 DNA: TGTGCCAGCAGCTTAGCTCGTCCCCCCGGGGAGCTGTTTTTT. Translating it yields CASSLARPPGELFF.

V gene TRBV5-6 combines with J gene TRBJ2-7; maybe TRBD1 (6 bases). The germline CDR1 and CDR2 sequences are SGHDT and YYEEEE. The CDR3 loop spans 15 amino acids. Trimming pared 2 bases from V and 3 bases from J, leaving 15 bases between. CDR3 in DNA: TGTGCCAGCAGCTTCGGGACAACGGGCCTCTACGAGCAGTACTTC. Translation: CASSFGTTGLYEQYF.

V and J are TRBV29-1 and TRBJ1-6; unclear D gene. The CDR3 extends over 13 amino acids. Germline CDR1 and CDR2: SQVTM and ANQGSEA. Trimming pared 5 bases from V and 6 bases from J, leaving 11 bases between. CDR3 DNA sequence: TGCAGCGTTCAGGAAACGAGTAATTCACCCCTCCACTTT. Translation: CSVQETSNSPLHF.

This clone was seen more than once but under ten times. The rearrangement links TRBV10-3 to TRBJ2-7, with D perhaps matching TRBD2 (7 bases). The CDR3 consists of 13 residues. Germline values: CDR1 ENHRY, CDR2 SYGVKD. V lost 5 bases and J lost 2, with 10 bases in between. Written as DNA, the CDR3 is TGTGCCATCAGTCGGGGGGACACCTACGAGCAGTACTTC. Translating gives CAISRGDTYEQYF.

The gene calls are TRBV18 and TRBJ2-3; unclear D gene. Trimming removed 3 bases from V and 1 base from J, with 11 bases in between. This CDR3 comprises 15 residues. Germline lookup yields CDR1 KGHSH and CDR2 LQKENI. CDR3 sequence reads: CASSPGTRGTDTQYF. The DNA of the CDR3 is TGTGCCAGCTCACCCGGTACCCGGGGCACAGATACGCAGTATTTT.

The chain uses TRBV5-1 and TRBJ2-3, with a tentative D call TRBD1 (7 bases). CDR1 and CDR2 (germline): SGHRS, YFSETQ. The CDR3 length is 14 residues. Between the trimmed V and J ends, which lost 2 bases and 5 bases, there was a span of 12 bases. The CDR3 region has the DNA TGCGCCAGCAGCTTAGGGCAGGGGGGAGATACGCAGTATTTT. It specifies CASSLGQGGDTQYF.

This chain links TRBV28 with TRBJ2-6; perhaps TRBD1 as D (6 bases). With 6 bases removed from V and 0 bases from J, the gap between germline ends came to 18 bases. The length of the CDR3 is 18 residues. CDR1 is MDHEN and CDR2 is SYDVKM in the germline V gene. CDR3 protein: CASRLREYRVSGANVLTF. CDR3 in DNA: TGTGCCAGCAGACTTAGGGAATACAGGGTCTCTGGGGCCAACGTCCTGACTTTC.

This clone was seen only a few times. This chain links TRBV6-2 or TRBV6-3 with TRBJ1-5, with 7 bases aligning to TRBD1. The CDR3 runs to 15 residues. Germline V gene lookup returns CDR1 MNHEY and CDR2 SVGEGT. V trimming: 0 bases; J trimming: 7 bases; junction bases outside the gene matches: 6. The CDR3 sequence is CASSYSYRGRQPQHF. The DNA of the CDR3 is TGTGCCAGCAGTTACTCTTACAGGGGCCGGCAGCCCCAGCATTTT.

The chain carries TRBV18 and TRBJ2-1; a possible D gene is TRBD1 (6 bases). Per germline, CDR1 KGHSH and CDR2 LQKENI. The V end was cut by 0 bases, the J end by 6 bases, with 9 bases between. This CDR3 is 14 amino acids long. The CDR3 DNA reads as TGTGCCAGCTCACCACCAACCAGGGGCAATGAGCAGTTCTTC. This encodes CASSPPTRGNEQFF.

The chain uses TRBV13 and TRBJ2-3, with 7 bases identical to TRBD2. V lost 7 bases to trimming and J lost 6 bases; unmatched junction nucleotides: 7. The CDR3 has 13 amino acids. In germline, CDR1 is PRHDT, CDR2 FYEKMQ (reference sequence). The CDR3 region has the DNA TGTGCCAGCACCCCCCGGGGAGGGGATACGCAGTATTTT. Protein: CASTPRGGDTQYF.

This sequence joins TRBV20-1 and TRBJ1-4, with a tentative D call TRBD1 (6 bases). Germline assignment: CDR1 DFQATT and CDR2 SNEGSKA (reference sequence). Trimming stripped 3 bases from V and 7 bases from J, with 15 bases between. The CDR3 totals 14 residues. CDR3 nucleotides: TGCAGTGCTAGTCGGACAGAGATTTTTGAAAAACTGTTTTTT. It codes for CSASRTEIFEKLFF.